The sequence of this TCR beta chain was determined in a study of T cells in Graves' hyperthyroidism and ophthalmopathy. Study context: Peripheral blood was obtained at initial diagnosis, preceding any treatment. General study findings and limits: Also found in blood were most expanded thyroid clonotypes above 0.001.

Regions amplified from RNA transcripts were the TCR beta CDR3 regions. TCR CDR3 underwent first-round RT-PCR with the HTBI primer set. TCRdb passed the multiplex PCR reads through MiXCR, listing each CDR3 protein once. The table records 500,000 to 700,000 distinct CDR3 sequences, 16% of them present only once. This clonotype has a count of ten or more. The antigen remains undetermined. At one boundary the junction diverges from the germline segment, which might be a read error. The CDR3 runs to 13 residues. The material sequenced was blood. This sequence originates from a woman between 18 and 30 years old with Graves' hyperthyroidism. This chain uses TRBV12-3 or TRBV12-4 with TRBJ1-1; D unresolved. This CDR3 reads CASRLGRNTEAFF. The CDR3 DNA is TGTGCCAGCAGATTAGGTAGGAACACTGAAGCTTTCTTT.